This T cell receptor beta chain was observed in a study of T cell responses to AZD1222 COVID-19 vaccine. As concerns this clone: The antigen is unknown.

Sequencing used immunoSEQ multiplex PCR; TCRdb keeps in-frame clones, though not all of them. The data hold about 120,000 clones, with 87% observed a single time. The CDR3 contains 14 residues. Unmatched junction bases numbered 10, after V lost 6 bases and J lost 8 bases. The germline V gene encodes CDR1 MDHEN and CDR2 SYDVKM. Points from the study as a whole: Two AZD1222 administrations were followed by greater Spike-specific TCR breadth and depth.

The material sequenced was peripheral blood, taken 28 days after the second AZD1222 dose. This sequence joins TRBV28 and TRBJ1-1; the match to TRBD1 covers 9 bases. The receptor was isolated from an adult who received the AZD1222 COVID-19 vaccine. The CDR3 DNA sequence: TGTGCCAGCAGGATGACAGGGGGAAGGGGGGAAGCTTTCTTT. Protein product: CASRMTGGRGEAFF. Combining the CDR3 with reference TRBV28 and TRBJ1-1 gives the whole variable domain DVKVTQSSRYLVKRTGEKVFLECVQDMDHENMFWYRQDPGLGLRLIYFSYDVKMKEKGDIPEGYSVSREKKERFSLILESASTNQTSMYLCASRMTGGRGEAFFGQGTRLTVV.